Shown below are 6 T cell receptor beta chains from a single sample sequenced in a study of blood T cell repertoires in COVID-19. Generated by immunoSEQ multiplex PCR, the TCRdb table keeps only in-frame clones and is missing some. Of roughly 100,000 clones in the sample, over 75% were seen once. The sample consisted of peripheral blood. The receptors were sampled from a human donor in a cohort sampled during active COVID-19.

The V call is TRBV5-1, the J call TRBJ2-3; 9 nucleotides line up with TRBD1. The V gene's germline CDR1 is SGHRS and CDR2 YFSETQ. CDR3 size: 15 residues. V was clipped by 0 bases and J by 4 bases; unmatched bases: 3. In DNA, the CDR3 is TGCGCCAGCAGCTTGGGGGACAGGGTGCCAGATACGCAGTATTTT. It specifies CASSLGDRVPDTQYF.

The chain has TRBV11-2 and TRBJ2-7, with TRBD2 matching 14 bases. Losses at the gene ends were 6 bases for V and 7 bases for J; bases not matched to a gene: 8. The CDR3 has 15 residues. Germline V gene sequence: CDR1 SGHAT, CDR2 FQNNGV. The CDR3 DNA sequence: TGTGCCAGCAGTAGGGGACTAGCGGGAGTGGGGGAGCAGTACTTC. Amino acid sequence: CASSRGLAGVGEQYF.

This clone has just one count. V gene TRBV29-1 combines with J gene TRBJ2-7; tentatively, D is TRBD2 (5 bases). Germline assignment: CDR1 SQVTM and CDR2 ANQGSEA. This CDR3 has 13 amino acids. V lost 0 bases and J lost 4, with 10 bases in between. Written as DNA, the CDR3 is TGCAGCGTTGAAGATCATAGAGGGTACGAGCAGTACTTC. Its protein is CSVEDHRGYEQYF.

This sequence joins TRBV4-1 and TRBJ1-6; D is uncertain. The ends were cut back, 2 bases at V and 9 bases at J, with 20 bases in the middle. The CDR3 runs to 17 residues. Germline V gives CDR1 MGHRA, CDR2 YSYEKL. This chain's CDR3 is CASSQSSNDRVGSPLHF. The CDR3 bases are TGCGCCAGCAGCCAATCCTCCAACGACCGGGTTGGTTCACCCCTCCACTTT.

J is TRBJ1-2 and V is TRBV28, with D hard to call. The CDR3 is 14 residues long. CDR1 MDHEN and CDR2 SYDVKM come from the germline V gene. V was shortened by 1 base and J by 6 bases, with 12 bases between the two germline ends. The DNA of the CDR3 is TGTGCCAGCAGTTTATTCCGAGGGAGGGATGGCTACACCTTC. Amino acids: CASSLFRGRDGYTF.

The rearrangement links TRBV5-1 to TRBJ2-5; maybe TRBD2 (6 bases). Looked up from germline, CDR1 is SGHRS and CDR2 is YFSETQ. Trimming left V 4 bases short and J 2 bases short, with 12 bases between. CDR3 size: 14 residues. The DNA of the CDR3 is TGCGCCAGCAGCACCGCTCTAGCGCAAGAGACCCAGTACTTC. Protein: CASSTALAQETQYF. The entire variable domain, with the rest obtained from reference TRBV5-1 and TRBJ2-5, is as follows: KAGVTQTPRYLIKTRGQQVTLSCSPISGHRSVSWYQQTPGQGLQFLFEYFSETQRNKGNFPGRFSGRQFSNSRSEMNVSTLELGDSALYLCASSTALAQETQYFGPGTRLLVL.